This is a list of T cell receptor beta chains from one sample in a study of blood T cell repertoires in COVID-19. Assay used: immunoSEQ multiplex PCR; TCRdb lists only in-frame clones, some missing. This sample has about 200,000 clones, with 94% found just once. The sample taken for sequencing was peripheral blood. These receptors all stem from a man under 40 with COVID-19, enrolled during active disease. Each CDR3 is given with its conserved first and last residue. D genes are given only for firm matches. Clone size appears in some rows only: once, few, many, or a class for an expanded clone.

>TRBJ1-1|NA|NA|TRBV6-5
TGTGCCAGCAGTCGAGACACAACGATGAACACTGAAGCTTTCTTT
CASSRDTTMNTEAFF
>TRBJ2-7|NA|NA|TRBV11-2
TGTGCCAGCAGCCTCGACAGCATCTCCTACGAGCAGTACTTC
CASSLDSISYEQYF
>TRBJ2-3|NA|NA|TRBV15
TGTGCCACCGGAGCGGGCCCGGGGGTTGGCGATACGCAGTATTTT
CATGAGPGVGDTQYF
>TRBJ2-7|NA|NA|TRBV5-5
TGTGCCAGCAGCTTGTACACTATACCGGGGTCCTACGAGCAGTACTTC
CASSLYTIPGSYEQYF
>TRBJ1-3|NA|NA|TRBV9
TGTGCCAGCAGCGGCCGGGACTCTGGAAACACCATATATTTT
CASSGRDSGNTIYF
>TRBJ2-1|NA|NA|TRBV18
TGTGCCAGCTCACCACAGCAGGTCGGGCAGTTCTTC
CASSPQQVGQFF
>TRBJ1-6|few|TRBD1|TRBV3-1/TRBV3-2
TGTGCCAGCAGCCAAGATGGGACAGGGAATTCACCCCTCCACTTT
CASSQDGTGNSPLHF
>TRBJ1-4|NA|TRBD1|TRBV6-1
TGTGCCAGCAGAGAAGGGGGCGGGACGACTAATGAAAAACTGTTTTTT
CASREGGGTTNEKLFF
>TRBJ1-5|NA|TRBD1|TRBV28
TGTGCCAGCAGTCCCGGACAGGATAGCAATCAGCCCCAGCATTTT
CASSPGQDSNQPQHF
>TRBJ2-3|NA|TRBD2|TRBV5-1
TGCGCCAGCAGCCCGGGAGGGTGGACAGCTAGCACAGATACGCAGTATTTT
CASSPGGWTASTDTQYF
>TRBJ2-1|few|TRBD1|TRBV3-1/TRBV3-2
TGTGCCAGCAGCCCGAAGGGGGCAGGGAATGGTGAGCAGTTCTTC
CASSPKGAGNGEQFF